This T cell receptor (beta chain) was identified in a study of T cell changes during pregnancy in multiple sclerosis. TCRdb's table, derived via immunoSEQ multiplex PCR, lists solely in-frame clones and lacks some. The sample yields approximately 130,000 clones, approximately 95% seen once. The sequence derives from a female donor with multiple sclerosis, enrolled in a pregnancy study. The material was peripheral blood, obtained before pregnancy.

The CDR3 DNA reads as TGTGCCAGCAGCCTTAGCGGTCCTAGCTCCTACAATGAGCAGTTCTTC. It is translated as CASSLSGPSSYNEQFF. The chain couples TRBV5-4 to TRBJ2-1; tentatively, D is TRBD2 (6 bases). The CDR3 contains 16 residues. Trimming stripped 4 bases from V and 0 bases from J, with 14 bases between. Looked up from germline, CDR1 is SGHNT and CDR2 is YYREEE (reference sequence).